This passage covers 24 T cell receptor beta chains from one sample sequenced in a study of blood T cell repertoires in COVID-19. Produced via immunoSEQ multiplex PCR; TCRdb's table is partial and in-frame only. This sample carries under 300,000 clones, around three quarters of them seen once, and the ten largest clones take more than 2.5%. The sequenced material came from peripheral blood. The receptors were sampled from a woman aged 80 or older with acute or convalescent COVID-19.

The genes are TRBV29-1 and TRBJ2-3, with TRBD2 matching over 16 bases. Germline CDR1 and CDR2: SQVTM and ANQGSEA. V dropped 5 bases and J dropped 10; count of bases not matched to a gene: 21. The CDR3 loop spans 19 amino acids. The DNA of the CDR3 is TGCAGCGTTCCCACCGGGACTAGCGGGGGGGTGCTGAGGAGATACCCGCAGTATTTT. Residues: CSVPTGTSGGVLRRYPQYF.

The rearrangement links TRBV5-1 to TRBJ2-5; tentative D call: TRBD1 (5 bases). V shed 0 bases and J shed 2 bases, with 14 bases lying between them. The CDR3 has 16 amino acids. Germline lookup yields CDR1 SGHRS and CDR2 YFSETQ. The CDR3, as DNA: TGCGCCAGCAGCTTGGCCATTGACAGAAGACAAGAGACCCAGTACTTC. Translation: CASSLAIDRRQETQYF.

The chain uses TRBV29-1 and TRBJ1-2; 7 positions match TRBD1. V was pared by 7 bases and J by 2 bases, with 4 bases of the junction left unmatched. The CDR3 totals 12 residues. The germline CDR1 and CDR2 sequences are SQVTM and ANQGSEA. The CDR3 region is CSAGDSNYGYTF. In DNA form, the CDR3 reads TGCAGCGCCGGGGACAGCAACTATGGCTACACCTTC.

The V and J genes are TRBV7-6 and TRBJ1-2; D unresolved. V gave up 5 bases and J gave up 2 bases, with 15 bases separating them. The CDR3 has 15 residues. The germline V gene has CDR1 SGHVS and CDR2 FNYEAQ. CDR3 nucleotide sequence: TGTGCCAGCAGCCCCGGGAGTCTACCAAACTATGGCTACACCTTC. It yields the protein CASSPGSLPNYGYTF.

The chain carries TRBV19 and TRBJ2-1; D is perhaps TRBD1 (6 bases). CDR3 length: 15 amino acids. Per germline, CDR1 LNHDA and CDR2 SQIVND (reference sequence). With 6 bases removed from V and 4 bases from J, the gap between germline ends came to 16 bases. The CDR3 bases are TGTGCCAGTAGAAAAACCGGGACATATTACAATGAGCAGTTCTTC. Translated: CASRKTGTYYNEQFF. Full variable domain (rest looked up from reference TRBV19 and TRBJ2-1): DGGITQSPKYLFRKEGQNVTLSCEQNLNHDAMYWYRQDPGQGLRLIYYSQIVNDFQKGDIAEGYSVSREKKESFPLTVTSAQKNPTAFYLCASRKTGTYYNEQFFGPGTRLTVL.

V and J are TRBV5-1 and TRBJ2-3, with D perhaps TRBD2 (5 bases). V lost 2 bases to trimming and J lost 6 bases, with 10 bases between them. This CDR3 is 13 amino acids long. Germline-derived CDR1 and CDR2 are SGHRS and YFSETQ. Here the CDR3 reads CASSLRGLDTQYF. The CDR3 DNA is TGCGCCAGCAGCTTACGGGGTCTGGATACGCAGTATTTT.

The chain couples TRBV29-1 to TRBJ2-1, with TRBD2 matching over 7 bases. The CDR3 is 10 residues long. After removal of 3 bases from V and 15 bases from J, the junction contained 5 bases not matched to a gene. Per germline, CDR1 SQVTM and CDR2 ANQGSEA. The CDR3 sequence is CSVEERDRFF. The CDR3 DNA reads as TGCAGCGTTGAGGAGCGGGATCGGTTCTTC.

V is TRBV30 and J is TRBJ2-2; D may be TRBD1 (5 bases). CDR1 is GTSNPN, CDR2 SVGIG, per germline (reference sequence). The CDR3 runs to 13 residues. With 7 bases removed from V and 1 base from J, the gap between germline ends came to 10 bases. CDR3: CASSTGNTGELFF. DNA of the CDR3: TGTGCCTCCTCTACAGGGAACACCGGGGAGCTGTTTTTT.

This rearrangement joins TRBV2 to TRBJ2-3; the match to TRBD2 covers 11 bases. Trimming at V came to 4 bases and at J to 4 bases, leaving 4 bases not matched to a gene. The germline V gene has CDR1 SNHLY and CDR2 FYNNEI. CDR3 length: 15 amino acids. The CDR3 DNA sequence: TGTGCCAGCAGTGTAGCGGGGGGGCGAGCAGATACGCAGTATTTT. Encoded protein: CASSVAGGRADTQYF.

The rearrangement uses TRBV5-1 and TRBJ1-3; 7 nucleotides agree with TRBD1. V lost 4 bases and J lost 9; bases outside the gene matches: 10. The CDR3 sequence is 14 residues long. CDR1 is SGHRS, CDR2 YFSETQ, per germline. CDR3 loop: CASSLTGLRGTIYF. DNA of the CDR3: TGCGCCAGCAGCCTGACAGGGTTGAGGGGCACCATATATTTT.

The chain links TRBV7-9 to TRBJ2-2, with a tentative D call TRBD2 (6 bases). CDR3 size: 19 residues. CDR1 and CDR2 (germline): SEHNR, FQNEAQ (reference sequence). V dropped 1 base and J dropped 0 bases, with 18 bases sitting between them. The CDR3 spells CASSLEFSPAGANTGELFF. As DNA, the CDR3 is TGTGCCAGCAGCTTAGAATTCAGTCCAGCGGGCGCGAACACCGGGGAGCTGTTTTTT. Complete variable domain (other parts from reference TRBV7-9 and TRBJ2-2): DTGVSQNPRHKITKRGQNVTFRCDPISEHNRLYWYRQTLGQGPEFLTYFQNEAQLEKSRLLSDRFSAERPKGSFSTLEIQRTEQGDSAMYLCASSLEFSPAGANTGELFFGEGSRLTVL.

This clone was counted once. The chain links TRBV4-3 to TRBJ2-2; 12 bases agree with TRBD1. Germline loops: CDR1 LGHNA, CDR2 YSLEER. V dropped 0 bases and J dropped 0; count of bases not matched to a gene: 2. The CDR3 totals 18 residues. CDR3 sequence reads: CASSQEGQGATNTGELFF. Written as DNA, the CDR3 is TGCGCCAGCAGCCAAGAGGGACAGGGGGCTACGAACACCGGGGAGCTGTTTTTT.

This sequence joins TRBV6-2 or TRBV6-3 and TRBJ2-3, with 10 bases that match TRBD2. The CDR3 runs to 16 residues. Looked up from germline, CDR1 is MNHEY and CDR2 is SVGEGT. With V trimmed by 2 bases and J by 2 bases, 4 bases remained unmatched. CDR3 nucleotides: TGTGCCAGCAGTTACACTGGACTAGCGGACACAGATACGCAGTATTTT. Residues: CASSYTGLADTDTQYF.

CDR3 loop: CASKSEWSSKNIQYF. CDR3 in DNA: TGTGCCAGCAAGTCGGAGTGGAGTTCCAAAAACATTCAGTACTTC. V and J are TRBV2 and TRBJ2-4, with unresolved D. With 7 bases removed from V and 2 bases from J, the gap between germline ends came to 15 bases. Germline lookup yields CDR1 SNHLY and CDR2 FYNNEI. This CDR3 is built from 15 residues.

Only one count was recorded for this clone. The CDR3 sequence: CASSLGLAANNEQFF. The CDR3 nucleotides are TGTGCCAGCAGCCTTGGACTAGCGGCCAACAATGAGCAGTTCTTC. The chain joins TRBV11-3 to TRBJ2-1; TRBD2 matches at 10 bases. The CDR3 spans 15 residues. The trim removed 5 bases at V and 5 bases at J, leaving 6 bases unmatched. The germline V gene has CDR1 SGHNT and CDR2 YENEEA.

The chain joins TRBV7-9 to TRBJ1-4; D gene unclear. The V end was cut by 4 bases, the J end by 12 bases, with 24 bases between. Germline CDR1 is SEHNR and CDR2 is FQNEAQ (reference sequence). The CDR3 covers 16 residues. CDR3 in DNA: TGTGCCAGCAGCTCCCTGAGAGGTGAGGGCTATGAGCAACTGTTTTTT. Residues: CASSSLRGEGYEQLFF.

The genes are TRBV18 and TRBJ1-5; the D gene is possibly TRBD1 (5 bases). V gave up 3 bases and J gave up 3 bases, with 15 bases separating them. The CDR3 length is 16 residues. The germline gives CDR1 KGHSH, CDR2 LQKENI. In DNA, the CDR3 is TGTGCCAGCTCACCCACCTCGCCAGGGAACAATCAGCCCCAGCATTTT. Its translation: CASSPTSPGNNQPQHF.

The rearrangement uses TRBV18 and TRBJ1-1, with 9 bases that match TRBD1. The trim removed 3 bases at V and 5 bases at J, leaving 4 bases unmatched. The CDR3 totals 14 residues. Germline-derived CDR1 and CDR2 are KGHSH and LQKENI. The CDR3 here is CASSPNRGRTEAFF. The CDR3 DNA is TGTGCCAGCTCACCGAACAGGGGGCGAACTGAAGCTTTCTTT. Full variable domain (missing parts from reference TRBV18 and TRBJ1-1): NAGVMQNPRHLVRRRGQEARLRCSPMKGHSHVYWYRQLPEEGLKFMVYLQKENIIDESGMPKERFSAEFPKEGPSILRIQQVVRGDSAAYFCASSPNRGRTEAFFGQGTRLTVV.

The chain recombines TRBV20-1 with TRBJ1-2; 9 bases are shared with TRBD1. This CDR3 region has 16 residues. Germline trimming cut 3 bases from V and 4 bases from J; bases unmatched to any gene: 12. From germline, CDR1 is DFQATT and CDR2 SNEGSKA (reference sequence). The CDR3 loop is CSASSPGTGSTYGYTF. For the CDR3, the DNA is TGCAGTGCTAGTTCTCCCGGGACAGGGAGTACCTATGGCTACACCTTC.

This chain links TRBV6-1 with TRBJ2-3; D possibly corresponds to TRBD1 (6 bases). The germline CDR1 and CDR2 sequences are MNHNS and SASEGT. The CDR3 totals 16 residues. The V gene lost 3 bases and the J gene lost 4 bases, with 17 bases spanning the gap. In DNA form, the CDR3 reads TGTGCCAGCAGTGACGTGTGGGGGCCTCCGGCAGATACGCAGTATTTT. Amino acid sequence: CASSDVWGPPADTQYF.

The V call is TRBV29-1, the J call TRBJ2-5; D gene ambiguous. The CDR3 extends over 12 amino acids. V was clipped by 4 bases and J by 2 bases, with 8 bases between them. The germline CDR1 and CDR2 sequences are SQVTM and ANQGSEA. Written as DNA, the CDR3 is TGCAGCGTTGCCCAGGTACAAGAGACCCAGTACTTC. Translating it yields CSVAQVQETQYF.

V usage is TRBV6-5 and J usage is TRBJ1-1; D uncertain. Trimming cost V 1 base and J 0 bases, with 9 bases left between them. Germline CDR1 reads MNHEY; CDR2 reads SVGAGI. CDR3 length equals 15 residues. CDR3 nucleotides: TGTGCCAGCAGTTACTTTGGCCTCATGAACACTGAAGCTTTCTTT. The encoded protein is CASSYFGLMNTEAFF.

V is TRBV28 and J is TRBJ1-1, with a possible D match to TRBD1 (5 bases). Trimming left V 2 bases short and J 4 bases short, with 14 bases between. Germline CDR1 MDHEN, CDR2 SYDVKM. The CDR3 is 15 residues long. In nucleotides, the CDR3 is TGTGCCAGCAGTTTAGCGGGACTCGGTACCACTGAAGCTTTCTTT. This codes for CASSLAGLGTTEAFF.

On this clone itself: Other DNA sequences in the same sample also yield this CDR3. The V gene is TRBV2, the J gene TRBJ1-6; no reliable D call. Germline V CDR1 and CDR2: SNHLY, FYNNEI. Deletions cut 1 base from V and 0 bases from J, with 7 bases between. This CDR3 contains 16 residues. CDR3 nucleotide sequence: TGTGCCAGCAGTGAAGAGGGAGGCTCCTATAATTCACCCCTCCACTTT. Amino acids: CASSEEGGSYNSPLHF.